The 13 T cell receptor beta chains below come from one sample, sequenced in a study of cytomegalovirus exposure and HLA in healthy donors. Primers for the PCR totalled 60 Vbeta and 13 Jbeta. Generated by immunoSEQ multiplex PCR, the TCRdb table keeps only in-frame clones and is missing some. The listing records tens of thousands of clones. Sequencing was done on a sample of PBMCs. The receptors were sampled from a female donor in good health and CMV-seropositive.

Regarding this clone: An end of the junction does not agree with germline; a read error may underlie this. The DNA for the CDR3 is TGTGCCAGCAGCGGGACTAGCGTTAGCACAGATAAGCAGTATTTT. Translation gives CASSGTSVSTDKQYF. This sequence joins TRBV7-2 and TRBJ2-3; 10 nucleotides align to TRBD2. The CDR3 length is 15 residues. Germline V gene lookup returns CDR1 SGHTA and CDR2 FQGNSA.

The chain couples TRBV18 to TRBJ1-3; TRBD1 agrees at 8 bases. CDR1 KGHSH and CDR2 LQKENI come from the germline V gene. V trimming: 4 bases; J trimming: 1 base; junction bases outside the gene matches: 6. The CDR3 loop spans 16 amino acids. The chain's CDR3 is CASSQRTGRSGNTIYF. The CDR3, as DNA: TGTGCCAGCTCACAGAGGACAGGGCGGTCTGGAAACACCATATATTTT.

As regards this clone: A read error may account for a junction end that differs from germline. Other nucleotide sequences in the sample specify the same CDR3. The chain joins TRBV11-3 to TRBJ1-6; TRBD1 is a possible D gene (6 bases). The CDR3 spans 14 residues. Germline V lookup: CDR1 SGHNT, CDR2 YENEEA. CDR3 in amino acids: CASSLEAGVSPLHF. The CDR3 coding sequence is TGTGCCAGCAGCTTAGAGGCAGGGGTTTCACCCCTACACTTT.

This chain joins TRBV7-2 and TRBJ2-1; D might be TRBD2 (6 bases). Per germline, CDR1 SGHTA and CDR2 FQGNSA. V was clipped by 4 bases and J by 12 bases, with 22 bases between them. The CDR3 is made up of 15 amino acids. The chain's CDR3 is CASSSGAGERFGQFF. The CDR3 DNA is TGTGCCAGCAGCTCCGGAGCGGGTGAAAGGTTTGGGCAGTTCTTC.

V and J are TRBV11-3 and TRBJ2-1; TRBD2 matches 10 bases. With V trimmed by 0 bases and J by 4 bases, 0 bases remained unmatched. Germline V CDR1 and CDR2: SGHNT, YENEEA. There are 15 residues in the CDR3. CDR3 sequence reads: CASSLEAGGYNEQFF. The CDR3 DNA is TGTGCCAGCAGCTTAGAAGCGGGGGGGTACAATGAGCAGTTCTTC. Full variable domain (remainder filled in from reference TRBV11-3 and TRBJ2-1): EAGVVQSPRYKIIEKKQPVAFWCNPISGHNTLYWYLQNLGQGPELLIRYENEEAVDDSQLPKDRFSAERLKGVDSTLKIQPAELGDSAVYLCASSLEAGGYNEQFFGPGTRLTVL.

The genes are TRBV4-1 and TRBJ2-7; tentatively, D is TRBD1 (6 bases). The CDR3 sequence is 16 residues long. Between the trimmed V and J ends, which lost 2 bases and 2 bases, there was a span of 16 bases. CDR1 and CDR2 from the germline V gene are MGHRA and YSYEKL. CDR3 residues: CASSQTGQTPAYEQYF. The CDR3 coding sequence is TGCGCCAGCAGCCAAACCGGACAGACCCCCGCCTACGAGCAGTACTTC.

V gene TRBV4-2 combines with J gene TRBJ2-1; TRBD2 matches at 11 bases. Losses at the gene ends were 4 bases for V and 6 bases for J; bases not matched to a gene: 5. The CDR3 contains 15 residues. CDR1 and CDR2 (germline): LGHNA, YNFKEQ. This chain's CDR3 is CASSPPTSGSNEQFF. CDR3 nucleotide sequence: TGTGCCAGCAGCCCCCCCACTAGCGGGAGCAATGAGCAGTTCTTC.

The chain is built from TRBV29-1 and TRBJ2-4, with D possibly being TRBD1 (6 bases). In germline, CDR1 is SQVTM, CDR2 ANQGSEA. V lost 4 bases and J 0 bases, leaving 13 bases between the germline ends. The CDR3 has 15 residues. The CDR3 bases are TGCAGCGTTGTCGTCACAGGGCTAGCCAAAAACATTCAGTACTTC. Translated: CSVVVTGLAKNIQYF. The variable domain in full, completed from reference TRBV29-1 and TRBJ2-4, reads SAVISQKPSRDICQRGTSLTIQCQVDSQVTMMFWYRQQPGQSLTLIATANQGSEATYESGFVIDKFPISRPNLTFSTLTVSNMSPEDSSIYLCSVVVTGLAKNIQYFGAGTRLSVL.

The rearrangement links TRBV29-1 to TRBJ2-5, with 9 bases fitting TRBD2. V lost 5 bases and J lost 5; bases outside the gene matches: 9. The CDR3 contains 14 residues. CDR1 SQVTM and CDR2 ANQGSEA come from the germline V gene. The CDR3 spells CSVSGGRAGETQYF. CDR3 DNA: TGCAGCGTTTCTGGCGGGAGGGCCGGTGAGACCCAGTACTTC.

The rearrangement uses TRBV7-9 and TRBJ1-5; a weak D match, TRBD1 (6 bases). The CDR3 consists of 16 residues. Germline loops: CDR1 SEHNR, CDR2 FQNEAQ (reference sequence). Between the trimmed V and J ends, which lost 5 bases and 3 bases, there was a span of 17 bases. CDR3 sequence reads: CASSPGISGDNQPQHF. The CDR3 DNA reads TGTGCCAGCAGCCCGGGTATATCAGGGGACAATCAGCCCCAGCATTTT.

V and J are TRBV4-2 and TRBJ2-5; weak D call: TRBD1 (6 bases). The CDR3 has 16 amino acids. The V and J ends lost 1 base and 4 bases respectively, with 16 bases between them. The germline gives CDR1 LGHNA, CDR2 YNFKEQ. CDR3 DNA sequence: TGTGCCAGCAGCCAAGTTGAGTCAGGGGAAGGAGAGACCCAGTACTTC. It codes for CASSQVESGEGETQYF.

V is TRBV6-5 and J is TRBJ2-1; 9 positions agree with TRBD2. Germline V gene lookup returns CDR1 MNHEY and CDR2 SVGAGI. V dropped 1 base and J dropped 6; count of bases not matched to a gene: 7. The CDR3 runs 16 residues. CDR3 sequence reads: CASSYYSRGGVNEQFF. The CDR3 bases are TGTGCCAGCAGTTACTACTCGCGGGGGGGCGTCAATGAGCAGTTCTTC.

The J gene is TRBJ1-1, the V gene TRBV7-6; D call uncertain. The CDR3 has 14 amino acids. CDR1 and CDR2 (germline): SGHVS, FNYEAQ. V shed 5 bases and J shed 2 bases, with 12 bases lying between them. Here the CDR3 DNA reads TGTGCCAGCAGCCCCGCGGGGTACAACACTGAAGCTTTCTTT. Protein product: CASSPAGYNTEAFF. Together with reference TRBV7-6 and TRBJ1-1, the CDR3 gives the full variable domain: GAGVSQSPRYKVTKRGQDVALRCDPISGHVSLYWYRQALGQGPEFLTYFNYEAQQDKSGLPNDRFSAERPEGSISTLTIQRTEQRDSAMYRCASSPAGYNTEAFFGQGTRLTVV.